The rows below give T cell receptor beta chains drawn from one sample of a study of blood T cell repertoires in COVID-19. Repertoires were generated with immunoSEQ multiplex PCR, while TCRdb's copy carries only in-frame clones and drops some. The data hold approximately 220,000 clones, with around 85% observed a single time. Source material: PBMCs or T cells enriched from blood (not recorded which). These receptor sequences come from a woman between 40 and 50 years old with acute COVID-19. CDR3s include the opening cysteine and the closing phenylalanine or tryptophan. Fields, in order: CDR3 length, J gene, D gene, V gene, clone size, CDR3 protein, CDR3 DNA. The D gene is left open where the match is weak. Expanded clones are given a class, and other clones once, few, many or no size at all.

>11|TRBJ2-3|-|TRBV24-1|-
CATETVGTQYF
TGTGCCACGGAAACAGTCGGTACGCAGTATTTT
>15|TRBJ2-3|TRBD2|TRBV6-4|-
CASSDGLVGTDTQYF
TGTGCCAGCAGTGACGGACTAGTGGGCACAGATACGCAGTATTTT
>16|TRBJ1-3|-|TRBV6-2/TRBV6-3|-
CASSPFPPPGGNTIYF
TGTGCCAGCAGCCCTTTTCCTCCACCGGGAGGAAACACCATATATTTT
>15|TRBJ2-1|-|TRBV27|-
CASSLERFSYNEQFF
TGTGCCAGCAGTTTAGAGCGGTTCTCCTACAATGAGCAGTTCTTC
>11|TRBJ2-5|-|TRBV20-1|-
CSAGQRGTQYF
TGCAGTGCTGGGCAACGGGGGACCCAGTACTTC
>14|TRBJ1-5|-|TRBV3-1/TRBV3-2|-
CASSQGRVGQPQHF
TGTGCCAGCAGCCAAGGCAGGGTAGGTCAGCCCCAGCATTTT
>13|TRBJ1-1|-|TRBV11-2|-
CASSLAGGNRGFF
TGTGCCAGCAGCTTAGCAGGCGGCAACCGGGGGTTCTTT
>14|TRBJ2-2|-|TRBV9|-
CASSVGGRTGELFF
TGTGCCAGCAGCGTAGGGGGCCGGACCGGGGAGCTGTTTTTT
>13|TRBJ2-7|-|TRBV18|-
CASSPTRAYEQYF
TGTGCCAGCTCACCAACCAGGGCCTACGAGCAGTACTTC
>15|TRBJ1-1|-|TRBV6-5|-
CASSSPYQGNTEAFF
TGTGCCAGCAGTTCCCCCTACCAGGGGAACACTGAAGCTTTCTTT
>14|TRBJ2-1|-|TRBV7-9|-
CASWSREERSEQFF
TGTGCCAGCTGGTCGAGGGAGGAGAGGAGTGAGCAGTTCTTC
>16|TRBJ2-1|TRBD2|TRBV28|-
CASSQSTSGRAEEQFF
TGTGCCAGCAGCCAGTCGACTAGCGGGAGGGCCGAGGAGCAGTTCTTC
>15|TRBJ2-2|TRBD2|TRBV5-1|-
CASSLSGGGAKELFF
TGCGCCAGCAGCTTGTCTGGCGGGGGGGCTAAGGAGCTGTTTTTT
>15|TRBJ2-3|TRBD2|TRBV7-2|-
CASRRDYSSADTQYF
TGTGCCAGCAGGCGGGACTACTCGAGCGCAGATACGCAGTATTTT
>13|TRBJ1-5|-|TRBV6-4|-
CASAPGDNQPQHF
TGTGCCAGCGCCCCGGGGGACAATCAGCCCCAGCATTTT
>16|TRBJ1-2|TRBD1|TRBV5-6|once
CASSTSYGQGSYGYTF
TGTGCCAGCAGCACCTCATACGGACAGGGATCCTATGGCTACACCTTC
>17|TRBJ2-7|TRBD2|TRBV7-2|-
CASSSGLAGDSSYEQYF
TGTGCCAGCAGCTCCGGACTAGCGGGGGACAGCTCCTACGAGCAGTACTTC
>15|TRBJ2-1|TRBD2|TRBV6-6|-
CASRWTSGREHEQFF
TGTGCCAGCAGGTGGACTAGCGGGAGAGAGCATGAGCAGTTCTTC
>14|TRBJ1-5|-|TRBV28|-
CAAALGGGNQPQHF
TGTGCCGCCGCCCTGGGTGGAGGGAATCAGCCCCAGCATTTT
>17|TRBJ1-3|TRBD1|TRBV19|-
CASSPRDRGLSGNTIYF
TGTGCCAGTAGTCCCCGGGACAGGGGTCTATCGGGAAACACCATATATTTT
>14|TRBJ1-2|TRBD1|TRBV4-1|few
CASSNRGFGNGYTF
TGCGCCAGCAGCAACAGGGGGTTTGGGAATGGCTACACCTTC
>15|TRBJ2-3|TRBD2|TRBV6-1|few
CASSGAAGATDTQYF
TGTGCCAGCAGTGGAGCAGCGGGAGCCACAGATACGCAGTATTTT
>13|TRBJ1-2|TRBD1|TRBV28|-
CASTDRGLYGYTF
TGTGCCAGCACCGACAGGGGGCTCTATGGCTACACCTTC
>15|TRBJ2-2|-|TRBV19|once
CASSIGASNTGELFF
TGTGCCAGTAGTATAGGGGCTAGCAACACCGGGGAGCTGTTTTTT
>15|TRBJ1-6|TRBD1|TRBV28|-
CASRARGQPNSPLHF
TGTGCCAGCAGGGCTAGGGGACAGCCGAATTCACCCCTCCACTTT
>14|TRBJ1-1|-|TRBV19|-
CASTRGWGVTEAFF
TGTGCCAGTACCCGAGGGTGGGGGGTCACTGAAGCTTTCTTT
>13|TRBJ2-2|-|TRBV30|-
CAWRPRSMGELFF
TGTGCCTGGAGACCTAGATCTATGGGGGAGCTGTTTTTT